This TCR beta chain was sequenced for a study of regulatory T cells in long-lasting Graves disease. Study details: Graves' patients who were just diagnosed had used antithyroid drugs for under 3 months.

Of note for this clonotype: The antigen is not known.

Time point noted: newly diagnosed GD, antithyroid drugs for less than 3 months. Following extraction of RNA from PBMCs, that RNA was used to make the TCR library. Libraries of TCR beta came from iRepertoire HTBI primers plus Arm-PCR of CDR3 regions. MiXCR was run by TCRdb on the multiplex PCR reads, yielding one entry per CDR3 protein. This sample carries hundreds of thousands of distinct CDR3 sequences, roughly 16% of them seen once, and the ten largest clones take around a fifth. Study-wide findings and caveats: Only a small sample size was used, which may have cut accuracy. Peripheral blood alone, not thyroid tissue, underwent study. Among the persistent patients, 2,500 to 3,000 public clonotypes were shared, more than the approximately 1,000 shared among new patients.

Specimen: peripheral blood mononuclear cells (PBMCs), collected at new diagnosis, from a patient treated with antithyroid drugs. This clonotype was sampled from a female donor with Graves disease.

This CDR3 is CASSVGGTDYEQYF. CDR3 DNA sequence: TGTGCCAGCAGCGTAGGAGGAACCGACTACGAGCAGTACTTC. This chain connects TRBV9 to TRBJ2-7; the D is unclear. Germline CDR1 SGDLS, CDR2 YYNGEE. The CDR3 covers 14 residues. V lost 0 bases, J lost 3 bases, and 10 bases lay in between.